The rows below give T cell receptor beta chains drawn from one sample of a study of T-cell reconstitution after alpha-beta-depleted transplantation in children. TCRdb itself ran the PCR reads through MiXCR, one entry per CDR3 protein. This sample carries around 960,000 distinct CDR3 sequences, roughly 31% of them seen once, and the ten largest clones take roughly 31%. This sample comprised PBMCs, mostly from graft donor cells, obtained 360 days after TCRalphabeta/CD19-depleted stem cell transplant. These TCRs come from a boy under two years old who had a stem cell transplant for SCID, so the T cells may come from the graft donor. The CDR3 runs from the conserved cysteine through the conserved F or W. D genes are given only for firm matches. A clone size is listed for some rows: how often the clone was seen (once, few, many), or a class if it is expanded.

v_gene: TRBV4-2; j_gene: TRBJ2-1; abundance: few; len: 18; d_gene: TRBD2; CDR3nt: TGTGCCAGCAGCCAAGTTACTAGCGGGGGGCATTACAACAATGAGCAGTTCTTC; CDR3aa: CASSQVTSGGHYNNEQFF
v_gene: TRBV19; j_gene: TRBJ2-1; abundance: NA; len: 15; d_gene: NA; CDR3nt: TGTGCCAGTAGTATAGATCGGACTGCTCACAATGAGCAGTTCTTC; CDR3aa: CASSIDRTAHNEQFF
v_gene: TRBV7-7; j_gene: TRBJ2-1; abundance: NA; len: 14; d_gene: NA; CDR3nt: TGTGCCAGCAGCCTCCAGATGGGGCATGGTGAGCAGTTCTTC; CDR3aa: CASSLQMGHGEQFF
v_gene: TRBV12-3/TRBV12-4; j_gene: TRBJ2-1; abundance: few; len: 15; d_gene: NA; CDR3nt: TGTGCCAGTACCCTCTCTGGAATCCTCTACAATGAGCAGTTCTTC; CDR3aa: CASTLSGILYNEQFF
v_gene: TRBV5-5; j_gene: TRBJ1-1; abundance: few; len: 16; d_gene: TRBD1; CDR3nt: TGTGCCAGCAGCTTGAGGCGAACAGGGGGAAACACTGAAGCTTTCTTT; CDR3aa: CASSLRRTGGNTEAFF
v_gene: TRBV12-3/TRBV12-4; j_gene: TRBJ2-3; abundance: NA; len: 16; d_gene: TRBD2; CDR3nt: TGTGCCAGCAAGCCCTGGGCTAGCGGGGGCACAGATACGCAGTATTTT; CDR3aa: CASKPWASGGTDTQYF
v_gene: TRBV11-1; j_gene: TRBJ2-1; abundance: few; len: 18; d_gene: NA; CDR3nt: TGTGCCAGCAGCTTAGGGTTCAGGAACTGGAGCTCCTACAATGAGCAGTTCTTC; CDR3aa: CASSLGFRNWSSYNEQFF
v_gene: TRBV7-2; j_gene: TRBJ2-7; abundance: NA; len: 14; d_gene: TRBD2; CDR3nt: TGTGCCAGCAGCTTAGACACTAGCGACTACGAGCAGTACTTC; CDR3aa: CASSLDTSDYEQYF
v_gene: TRBV28; j_gene: TRBJ2-1; abundance: few; len: 13; d_gene: TRBD1; CDR3nt: TGTGCCAGCAGTTGGACAGGCCCCAATGAGCAGTTCTTC; CDR3aa: CASSWTGPNEQFF
v_gene: TRBV7-6; j_gene: TRBJ2-5; abundance: NA; len: 14; d_gene: NA; CDR3nt: TGTGCCAGCAGCTTACGACAAAAACAAGAGACCCAGTACTTC; CDR3aa: CASSLRQKQETQYF
v_gene: TRBV28; j_gene: TRBJ2-7; abundance: many; len: 14; d_gene: TRBD1; CDR3nt: TGTGCCAGCAGTTTAGACAGACAGGGTTACGAGCAGTACTTC; CDR3aa: CASSLDRQGYEQYF
v_gene: TRBV4-2; j_gene: TRBJ2-1; abundance: many; len: 15; d_gene: NA; CDR3nt: TGTGCCAGCAGCCAAGAGTCGGCCTTAGCCAATGAGCAGTTCTTC; CDR3aa: CASSQESALANEQFF